What follows is one T cell receptor beta chain and its context. While unrecorded immune exposures were likely, the donors were nominally healthy when sampled. 60 Vbeta and 13 Jbeta primers were used in PCR. Method: immunoSEQ multiplex PCR; TCRdb's copy keeps in-frame clones and lacks some. Here the sample spans some 120,000 clones, around 79% being singletons. The data were obtained in a study of cytomegalovirus exposure and HLA in healthy donors. Germline V gene lookup returns CDR1 GTSNPN and CDR2 SVGIG (reference sequence). There are 14 residues in the CDR3. V lost 0 bases to trimming and J lost 2 bases, with 10 bases between them.

The V gene is TRBV30, the J gene TRBJ1-2; possible D gene TRBD1, 5 bases. The sample comprised PBMCs. The source is a woman aged 40 to 50 in good health and CMV-seropositive. CDR3 region: CAWSVAGVNYGYTF. DNA of the CDR3: TGTGCCTGGAGTGTCGCGGGGGTAAACTATGGCTACACCTTC.